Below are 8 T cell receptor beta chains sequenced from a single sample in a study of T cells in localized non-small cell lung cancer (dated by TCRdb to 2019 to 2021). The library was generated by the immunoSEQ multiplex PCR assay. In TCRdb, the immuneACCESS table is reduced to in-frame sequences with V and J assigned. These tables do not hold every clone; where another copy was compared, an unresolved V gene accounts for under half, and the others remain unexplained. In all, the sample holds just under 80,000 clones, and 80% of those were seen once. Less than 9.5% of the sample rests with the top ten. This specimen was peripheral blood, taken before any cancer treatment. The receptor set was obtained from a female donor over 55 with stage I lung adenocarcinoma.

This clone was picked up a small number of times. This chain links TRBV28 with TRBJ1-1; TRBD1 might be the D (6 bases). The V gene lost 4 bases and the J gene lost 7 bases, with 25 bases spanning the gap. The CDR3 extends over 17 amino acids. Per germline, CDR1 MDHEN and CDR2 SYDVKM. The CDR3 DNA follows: TGTGCCAGCAGTTCGTTTACGCTCTTGGGCAGGGGCCATGAAGCTTTCTTT. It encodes CASSSFTLLGRGHEAFF. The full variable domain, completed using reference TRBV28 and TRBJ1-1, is DVKVTQSSRYLVKRTGEKVFLECVQDMDHENMFWYRQDPGLGLRLIYFSYDVKMKEKGDIPEGYSVSREKKERFSLILESASTNQTSMYLCASSSFTLLGRGHEAFFGQGTRLTVV.

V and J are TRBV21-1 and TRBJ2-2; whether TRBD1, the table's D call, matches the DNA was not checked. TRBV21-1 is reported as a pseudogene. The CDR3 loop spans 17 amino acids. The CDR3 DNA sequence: TGTGCCAGCAGCAAAGGGGCGGACAGGGCGGACACCGGGGAGCTGTTTTTT. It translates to CASSKGADRADTGELFF.

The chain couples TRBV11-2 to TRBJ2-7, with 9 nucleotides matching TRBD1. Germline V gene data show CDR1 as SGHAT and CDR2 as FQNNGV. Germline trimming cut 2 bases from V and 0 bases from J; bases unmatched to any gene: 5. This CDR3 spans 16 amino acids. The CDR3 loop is CASSLWTGDSSYEQYF. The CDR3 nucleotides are TGTGCCAGCAGCTTATGGACAGGGGATAGCTCCTACGAGCAGTACTTC.

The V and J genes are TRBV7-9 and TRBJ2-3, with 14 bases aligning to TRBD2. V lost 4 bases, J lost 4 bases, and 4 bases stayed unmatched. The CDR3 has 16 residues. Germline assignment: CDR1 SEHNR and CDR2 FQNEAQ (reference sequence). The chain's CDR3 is CASSSGLAGGPDTQYF. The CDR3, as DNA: TGTGCCAGCAGCTCAGGACTAGCGGGAGGTCCAGATACGCAGTATTTT. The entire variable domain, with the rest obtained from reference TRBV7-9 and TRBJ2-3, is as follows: DTGVSQNPRHKITKRGQNVTFRCDPISEHNRLYWYRQTLGQGPEFLTYFQNEAQLEKSRLLSDRFSAERPKGSFSTLEIQRTEQGDSAMYLCASSSGLAGGPDTQYFGPGTRLTVL.

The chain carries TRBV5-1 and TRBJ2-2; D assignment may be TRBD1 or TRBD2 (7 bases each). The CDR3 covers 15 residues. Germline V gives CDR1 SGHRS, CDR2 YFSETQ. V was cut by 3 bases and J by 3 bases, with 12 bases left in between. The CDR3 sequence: CASSSAGGDTGELFF. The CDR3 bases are TGCGCCAGCAGCTCCGCAGGGGGGGACACCGGGGAGCTGTTTTTT. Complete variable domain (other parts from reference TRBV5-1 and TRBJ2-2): KAGVTQTPRYLIKTRGQQVTLSCSPISGHRSVSWYQQTPGQGLQFLFEYFSETQRNKGNFPGRFSGRQFSNSRSEMNVSTLELGDSALYLCASSSAGGDTGELFFGEGSRLTVL.

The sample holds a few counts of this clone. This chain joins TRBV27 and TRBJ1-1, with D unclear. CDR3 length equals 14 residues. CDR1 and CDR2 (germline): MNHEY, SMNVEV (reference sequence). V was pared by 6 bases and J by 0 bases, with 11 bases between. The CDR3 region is CASRGTHMNTEAFF. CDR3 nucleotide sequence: TGTGCCAGCAGGGGAACACACATGAACACTGAAGCTTTCTTT.

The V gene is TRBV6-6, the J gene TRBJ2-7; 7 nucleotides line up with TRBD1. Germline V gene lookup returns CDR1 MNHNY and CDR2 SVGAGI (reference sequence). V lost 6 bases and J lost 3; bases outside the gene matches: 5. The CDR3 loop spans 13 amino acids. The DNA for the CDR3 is TGTGCCAGCAGCCTGGGACAGCGCTACGAGCAGTACTTC. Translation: CASSLGQRYEQYF.

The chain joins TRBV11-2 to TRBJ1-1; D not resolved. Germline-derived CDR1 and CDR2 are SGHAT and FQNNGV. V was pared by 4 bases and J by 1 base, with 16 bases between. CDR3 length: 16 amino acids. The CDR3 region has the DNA TGTGCCAGCAGCTCGCTCGGAGGCCGGGGGAACACTGAAGCTTTCTTT. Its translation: CASSSLGGRGNTEAFF. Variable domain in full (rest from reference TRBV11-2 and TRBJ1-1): EAGVAQSPRYKIIEKRQSVAFWCNPISGHATLYWYQQILGQGPKLLIQFQNNGVVDDSQLPKDRFSAERLKGVDSTLKIQPAKLEDSAVYLCASSSLGGRGNTEAFFGQGTRLTVV.